The clone carrying this TCR beta chain turned up a few times. This sample is part of a study of T-cell memory formation after mild COVID-19. V was cut by 2 bases and J by 3 bases, with 8 bases left in between. The germline gives CDR1 MNHEY, CDR2 SVGAGI. This CDR3 comprises 13 residues. A single record per CDR3 protein comes from TCRdb applying MiXCR to the 5' RACE reads. The data contain some 490,000 distinct CDR3 sequences, 15% to 20% of them seen just once; the ten biggest clones take up about 12%. The source material was PBMCs or a T cell subset sorted from them (not recorded which). This TCR was recovered from an adult woman who had mild COVID-19 (a few samples of this study predate the infection). Cell type and time point are not known. The rearrangement uses TRBV6-5 and TRBJ2-7; TRBD1 might be the D (6 bases). This chain's CDR3 is CASSYGQNYEQYF. CDR3 bases: TGTGCCAGCAGTTACGGACAGAACTACGAGCAGTACTTC.